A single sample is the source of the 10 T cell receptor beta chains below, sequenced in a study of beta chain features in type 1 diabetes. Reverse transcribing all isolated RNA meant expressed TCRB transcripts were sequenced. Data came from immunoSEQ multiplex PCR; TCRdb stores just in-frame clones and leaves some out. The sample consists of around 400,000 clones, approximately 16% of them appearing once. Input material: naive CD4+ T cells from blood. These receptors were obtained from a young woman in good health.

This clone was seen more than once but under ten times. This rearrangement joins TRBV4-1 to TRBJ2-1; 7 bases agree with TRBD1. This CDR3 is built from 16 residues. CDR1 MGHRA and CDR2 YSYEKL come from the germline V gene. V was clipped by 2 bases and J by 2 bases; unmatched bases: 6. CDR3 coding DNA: TGCGCCAGCAGCCAACCGACAGGGAGTACCTACAATGAGCAGTTCTTC. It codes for CASSQPTGSTYNEQFF.

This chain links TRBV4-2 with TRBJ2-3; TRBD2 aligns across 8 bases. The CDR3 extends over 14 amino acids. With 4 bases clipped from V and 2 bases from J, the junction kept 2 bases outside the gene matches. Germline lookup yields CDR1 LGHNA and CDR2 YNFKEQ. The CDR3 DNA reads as TGTGCCAGCAGCCCAGCGGGAGTCACAGATACGCAGTATTTT. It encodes CASSPAGVTDTQYF.

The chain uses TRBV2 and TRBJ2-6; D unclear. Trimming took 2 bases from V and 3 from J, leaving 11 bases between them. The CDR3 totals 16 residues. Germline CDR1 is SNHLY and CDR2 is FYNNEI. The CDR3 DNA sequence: TGTGCCAGCAGTGAATCCAGGCCCCGTGGGGCCAACGTCCTGACTTTC. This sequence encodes CASSESRPRGANVLTF. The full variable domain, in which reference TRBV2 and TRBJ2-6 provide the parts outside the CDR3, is EPEVTQTPSHQVTQMGQEVILRCVPISNHLYFYWYRQILGQKVEFLVSFYNNEISEKSEIFDDQFSVERPDGSNFTLKIRSTKLEDSAMYFCASSESRPRGANVLTFGAGSRLTVL.

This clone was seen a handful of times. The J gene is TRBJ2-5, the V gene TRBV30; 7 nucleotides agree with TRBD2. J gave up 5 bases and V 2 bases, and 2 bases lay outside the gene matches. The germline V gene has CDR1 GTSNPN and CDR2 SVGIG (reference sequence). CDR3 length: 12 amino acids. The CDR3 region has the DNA TGTGCCTGGAGTCGTAGCGGGGAGACCCAGTACTTC. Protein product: CAWSRSGETQYF.

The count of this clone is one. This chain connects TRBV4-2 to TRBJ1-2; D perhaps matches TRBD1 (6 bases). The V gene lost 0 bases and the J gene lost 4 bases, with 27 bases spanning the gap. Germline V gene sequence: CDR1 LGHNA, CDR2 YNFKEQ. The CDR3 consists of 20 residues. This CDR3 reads CASSQDLLRGQSTSTYGYTF. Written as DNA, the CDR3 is TGTGCCAGCAGCCAAGATCTCCTAAGAGGACAGTCGACGTCAACCTATGGCTACACCTTC.

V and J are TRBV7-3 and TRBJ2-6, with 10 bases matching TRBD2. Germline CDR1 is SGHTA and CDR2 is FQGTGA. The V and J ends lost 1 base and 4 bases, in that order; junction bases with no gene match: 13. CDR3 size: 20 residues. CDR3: CASSLNGSPAGGSGANVLTF. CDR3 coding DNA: TGTGCCAGCAGCTTAAACGGGTCGCCAGCGGGAGGGTCCGGGGCCAACGTCCTGACTTTC.

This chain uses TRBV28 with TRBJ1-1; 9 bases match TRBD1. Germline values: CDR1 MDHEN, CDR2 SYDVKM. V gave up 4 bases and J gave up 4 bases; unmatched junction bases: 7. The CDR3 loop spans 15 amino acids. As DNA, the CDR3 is TGTGCCAGCAGTTCGAGGGGACAGGGTAGCACTGAAGCTTTCTTT. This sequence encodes CASSSRGQGSTEAFF.

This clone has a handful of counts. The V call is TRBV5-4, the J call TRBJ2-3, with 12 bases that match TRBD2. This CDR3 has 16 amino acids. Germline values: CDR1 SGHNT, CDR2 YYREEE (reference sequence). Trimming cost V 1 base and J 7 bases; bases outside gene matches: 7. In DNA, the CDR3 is TGTGCCAGCAGCTTGTCCCTAGCGGGAGGGCGATATACGCAGTATTTT. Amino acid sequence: CASSLSLAGGRYTQYF.

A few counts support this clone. The CDR3 DNA is TGTGCCTCGAGGGCCGGGGATACGCAGTATTTT. It yields the protein CASRAGDTQYF. The chain links TRBV27 to TRBJ2-3; a possible D gene is TRBD2 (5 bases). CDR3 length: 11 residues. The germline V gene has CDR1 MNHEY and CDR2 SMNVEV (reference sequence). Trimming cost V 11 bases and J 6 bases, with 12 bases left between them.

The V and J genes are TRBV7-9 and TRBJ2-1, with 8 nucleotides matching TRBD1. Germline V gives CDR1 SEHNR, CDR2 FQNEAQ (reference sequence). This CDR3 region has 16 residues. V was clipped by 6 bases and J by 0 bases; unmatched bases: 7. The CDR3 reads CASRGTGKSSYNEQFF. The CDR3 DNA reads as TGTGCCAGCAGGGGGACAGGTAAAAGCTCCTACAATGAGCAGTTCTTC.